This TCR beta chain was obtained from a study of blood T cells in healthy people across ages. Study-wide points: It was found that TCR beta diversity correlated strongly with the percentage of naive T cells. Unsorted PBMCs prevented conclusive naive versus antigen-experienced comparison.

The authors ran a second PCR of roughly 6 to 12 cycles using a sample-barcoded 5' primer and a J-beta primer mix. TCRdb itself ran the 5' RACE reads through MiXCR, one entry per CDR3 protein. The table includes under 1,100,000 distinct CDR3 sequences, approximately 26% detected once. As concerns this clonotype: What it binds is unknown.

CDR3 length: 14 residues. Germline V CDR1 and CDR2: DFQATT, SNEGSKA (reference sequence). Separately, the same data were catalogued under a study of T cells of mothers and their children.

This receptor was identified in a girl aged 2 to 10 in good health. Sequenced sample: blood. The chain employs TRBV20-1 and TRBJ2-5; TRBD2 is a possible D gene (6 bases). The assigned J gene may be wrong: the sequence end matches TRBJ2-7 better. The CDR3 DNA is TGCAGTGCTAGGGCGGGACGAGGCAGTCACGAGCAGTACTTC. Translation: CSARAGRGSHEQYF.